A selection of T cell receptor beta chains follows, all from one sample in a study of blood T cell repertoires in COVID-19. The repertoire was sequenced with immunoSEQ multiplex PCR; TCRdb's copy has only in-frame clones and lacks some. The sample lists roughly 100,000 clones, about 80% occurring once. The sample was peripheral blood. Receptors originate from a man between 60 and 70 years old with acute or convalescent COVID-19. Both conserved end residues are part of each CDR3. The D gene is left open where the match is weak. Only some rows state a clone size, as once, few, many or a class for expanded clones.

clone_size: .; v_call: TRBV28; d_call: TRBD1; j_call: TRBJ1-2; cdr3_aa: CASSIGQGARGYTF; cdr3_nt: TGTGCCAGCAGTATCGGACAGGGGGCTCGTGGCTACACCTTC
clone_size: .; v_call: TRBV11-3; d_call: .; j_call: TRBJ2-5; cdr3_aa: CASSIRVGETQYF; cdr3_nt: TGTGCCAGCAGCATCAGGGTTGGGGAGACCCAGTACTTC
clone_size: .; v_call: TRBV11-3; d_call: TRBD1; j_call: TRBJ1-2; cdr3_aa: CANSTTGPYGYTF; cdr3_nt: TGTGCCAACAGCACGACAGGGCCCTATGGCTACACCTTC
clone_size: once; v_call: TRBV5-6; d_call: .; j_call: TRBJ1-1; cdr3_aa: CASSPTGTEAFF; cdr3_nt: TGTGCCAGCAGCCCCACAGGGACTGAAGCTTTCTTT
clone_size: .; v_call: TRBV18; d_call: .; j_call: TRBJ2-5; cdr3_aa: CASSPPTRETQYF; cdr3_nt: TGTGCCAGCTCACCACCGACGAGGGAGACCCAGTACTTC
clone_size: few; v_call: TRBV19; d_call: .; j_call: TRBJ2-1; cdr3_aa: CASSIDHAGPGVRFF; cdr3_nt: TGTGCCAGTAGTATAGATCATGCAGGCCCGGGGGTGCGGTTCTTC
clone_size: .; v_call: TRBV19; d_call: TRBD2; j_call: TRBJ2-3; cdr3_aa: CASSIGRAGAYTDTQYF; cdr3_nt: TGTGCCAGTAGTATAGGTCGAGCGGGGGCTTACACAGATACGCAGTATTTT
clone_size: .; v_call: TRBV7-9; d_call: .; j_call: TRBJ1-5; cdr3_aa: CASSPGVVDQPQHF; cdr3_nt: TGTGCCAGCAGCCCCGGGGTTGTGGATCAGCCCCAGCATTTT
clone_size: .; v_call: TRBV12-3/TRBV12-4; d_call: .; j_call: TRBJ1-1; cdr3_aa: CASSLPGSEAFF; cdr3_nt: TGTGCCAGCAGTTTACCGGGGTCTGAAGCTTTCTTT
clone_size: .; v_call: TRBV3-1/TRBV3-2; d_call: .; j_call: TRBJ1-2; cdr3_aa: CASSRTGPINYGYTF; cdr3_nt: TGTGCCAGCAGCCGTACAGGACCGATAAACTATGGCTACACCTTC
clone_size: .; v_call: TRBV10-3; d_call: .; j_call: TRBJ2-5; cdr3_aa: CAIRGNSGQETQYF; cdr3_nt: TGTGCCATCCGTGGTAATAGCGGCCAAGAGACCCAGTACTTC
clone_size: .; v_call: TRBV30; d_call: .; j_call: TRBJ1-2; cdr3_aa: CAWSASGVEGYTF; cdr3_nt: TGTGCCTGGAGCGCCTCAGGGGTGGAAGGCTACACCTTC
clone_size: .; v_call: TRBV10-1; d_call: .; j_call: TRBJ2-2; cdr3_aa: CASSDRGTGELFF; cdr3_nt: TGCGCCAGCAGTGATAGAGGAACCGGGGAGCTGTTTTTT
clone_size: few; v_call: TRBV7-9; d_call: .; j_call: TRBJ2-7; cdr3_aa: CASSLDGTTRNEQYF; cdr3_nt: TGTGCCAGCAGCTTAGATGGGACAACGCGGAACGAGCAGTACTTC
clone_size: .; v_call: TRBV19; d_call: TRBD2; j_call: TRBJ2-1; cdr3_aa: CASTPTRLAGNEQFF; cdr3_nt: TGTGCCAGTACCCCGACCCGACTAGCGGGGAATGAGCAGTTCTTC
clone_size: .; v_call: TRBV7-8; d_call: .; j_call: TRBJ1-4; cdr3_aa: CASSLPGGGNEKLFF; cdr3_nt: TGTGCCAGCAGCTTACCCGGGGGGGGTAATGAAAAACTGTTTTTT
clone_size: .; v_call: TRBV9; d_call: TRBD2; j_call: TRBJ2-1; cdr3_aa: CASSVVAGTSGSWSYNEQFF; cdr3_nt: TGTGCCAGCAGCGTAGTAGCAGGGACTAGCGGGAGTTGGTCCTACAATGAGCAGTTCTTC